This T cell receptor beta chain was profiled in a study of CD4 T cells in relation to SARS-CoV-2 and coronaviruses. Study information: No peptide or an HIV-1 Nef peptide pool served as negative control.

The table came from immunoSEQ multiplex PCR; TCRdb's copy has only in-frame clones and leaves some out. Among 25,000 or so clones listed, under 80% were seen once. The unexposed donors gave CD4+ T cells in about 2011-2019, prior to COVID-19. Isolation of CD4+ T cells took place after roughly nine days in culture. Half the medium was replaced with IL-2 medium on days 3 and 7. This CDR3 has 14 amino acids. The germline gives CDR1 SGHAT, CDR2 FQNNGV. With 7 bases clipped from V and 4 bases from J, the junction kept 7 bases outside the gene matches. Whole-study results and caveats: SARS-CoV-2-driven expansion was significantly weaker in crossreactive than monoreactive clones.

With respect to this clone: What it binds is not known.

The chain couples TRBV11-2 to TRBJ2-3; 8 bases are shared with TRBD1. The sample comprised CD4+ T cells from PBMCs, cultured in vitro. This TCR derives from a human donor in good health. CDR3 region: CASKIDRGPDTQYF. CDR3 bases: TGTGCCAGCAAAATCGACAGGGGACCAGATACGCAGTATTTT.